A selection of T cell receptor beta chains follows, all from one sample in a study of cytotoxic CD8 clonotypes in ibrutinib-treated CLL. Sequencing was performed with immunoSEQ multiplex PCR; in TCRdb, only in-frame clones are kept and a portion is missing. The table includes some 200,000 clones, 72% detected once. Sequenced here: PBMCs, sampled after 24 months of ibrutinib treatment. The receptor source for this set is a human donor with chronic lymphocytic leukemia. Both conserved end residues are part of each CDR3. The D gene is left open where the match is weak. The size field is filled for only some rows; it gives once, few, many or a size class.

clone_size j_call v_call d_call cdr3_nt cdr3_aa
. TRBJ2-2 TRBV19 . TGTGCCAGTAGTATAGTCAGGGTGAACACCGGGGAGCTGTTTTTT CASSIVRVNTGELFF
few TRBJ2-1 TRBV7-9 TRBD2 TGTGCCAGCAGCTTGGCGGGAGGGCCAGCTGAGCAGTTCTTC CASSLAGGPAEQFF
. TRBJ2-7 TRBV6-5 . TGTGCCAGCAGTACACAGAGGATTAGCTCCTACGAGCAGTACTTC CASSTQRISSYEQYF
. TRBJ2-7 TRBV18 . TGTGCCAGCTCACCACAGGGCAGTGCGGGGTACGAGCAGTACTTC CASSPQGSAGYEQYF
. TRBJ2-7 TRBV7-8 . TGTGCCAGCAGCGTTTCAGGGTCCTACGAGCAGTACTTC CASSVSGSYEQYF
. TRBJ2-2 TRBV7-9 . TGTGCCAGCAGCCCCCCCGGGGGGCCGGCCGGGGAGCTGTTTTTT CASSPPGGPAGELFF
. TRBJ2-2 TRBV5-6 . TGTGCCAGCAGTGTCGTGAACACCGGGGAGCTGTTTTTT CASSVVNTGELFF
. TRBJ1-1 TRBV30 TRBD1 TGTGCCTGGAGTGTAAAGAACAGGGGCCCAGTGAACACTGAAGCTTTCTTT CAWSVKNRGPVNTEAFF
. TRBJ1-1 TRBV7-2 . TGTGCCAGCAGCTTAGAGCAGTCTAACACTGAAGCTTTCTTT CASSLEQSNTEAFF
. TRBJ2-1 TRBV7-9 TRBD2 TGTGCCAGCAGCTTAGATGTGGGAGGGCTCCATGAGCAGTTCTTC CASSLDVGGLHEQFF
. TRBJ1-5 TRBV5-5 . TGTGCCAGCAGCCCTAATGTTGGGGGAGGTCAGCCCCAGCATTTT CASSPNVGGGQPQHF
. TRBJ1-5 TRBV19 . TGTGCCAGTAGCCCGGTGAATAGCAATCAGCCCCAGCATTTT CASSPVNSNQPQHF
. TRBJ2-3 TRBV28 . TGTGCCAGCAGTTCCCCCCCGGCTCACACAGATACGCAGTATTTT CASSSPPAHTDTQYF
. TRBJ2-7 TRBV30 . TGTGCCTGGAGCGAGGACAGTTACGAGCAGTACTTC CAWSEDSYEQYF
. TRBJ1-6 TRBV30 . TGTGCCTGGAGTGTCCCCACTTCACCCCTCCACTTT CAWSVPTSPLHF
. TRBJ2-6 TRBV25-1 TRBD2 TGTGCCAGCACCCTCGGGAGGCCGGGGGCCAACGTCCTGACTTTC CASTLGRPGANVLTF
. TRBJ2-2 TRBV4-1 . TGCGCCAGCAGCCAAGATAATTGGAACACCCGCACCGGGGAGCTGTTTTTT CASSQDNWNTRTGELFF